Listed here are 20 T cell receptor beta chains from one sample, sequenced in a study of PD-1 blockade in classical Hodgkin lymphoma. Only in-frame clones appear in the TCRdb table, and some are missing; sequencing was by immunoSEQ multiplex PCR. The data contain about 21,000 clones, 74% of them singletons. Each and every patient relapsed after autologous stem cell transplantation, and patients got differing brentuximab vedotin exposure. The sequencing used peripheral blood mononuclear cells (PBMCs), collected at baseline. The receptors derive from a human donor with classical Hodgkin lymphoma.

V gene TRBV7-9 combines with J gene TRBJ2-3; D gene unclear. CDR3 length equals 14 residues. Germline V lookup: CDR1 SEHNR, CDR2 FQNEAQ (reference sequence). V gave up 8 bases and J gave up 4 bases, with 16 bases separating them. The chain's CDR3 is CASVGLEFSDTQYF. CDR3 nucleotide sequence: TGTGCCAGCGTCGGTCTAGAATTCTCAGATACGCAGTATTTT.

This sequence joins TRBV2 and TRBJ2-5; D possibly corresponds to TRBD1 (6 bases). The CDR3 runs 14 residues. Trimming left V 5 bases short and J 2 bases short, with 12 bases between. Germline CDR1 SNHLY, CDR2 FYNNEI. Here the CDR3 DNA reads TGTGCCAGCAGTCCCCGGACAGTTCAAGAGACCCAGTACTTC. Residues: CASSPRTVQETQYF.

A few counts support this clone. The gene calls are TRBV5-8 and TRBJ1-1; no clear D gene. CDR1 and CDR2 (germline): SGHTS, YDEGEE. The germline V and J ends were trimmed by 1 base and 1 base, with 8 bases remaining between them. The CDR3 runs to 14 residues. As DNA, the CDR3 is TGTGCCAGCAGCTTGTGGCAGTCGAACACTGAAGCTTTCTTT. Translated: CASSLWQSNTEAFF.

J is TRBJ2-5 and V is TRBV7-9; maybe TRBD1 (5 bases). Trimming removed 5 bases from V and 0 bases from J, with 13 bases in between. The CDR3 has 15 residues. Germline-derived CDR1 and CDR2 are SEHNR and FQNEAQ (reference sequence). For the CDR3, the DNA is TGTGCCAGCAGCACCGGATCAGGGTACCAAGAGACCCAGTACTTC. This translates into CASSTGSGYQETQYF. The full variable domain, rest sourced from reference TRBV7-9 and TRBJ2-5, is DTGVSQNPRHKITKRGQNVTFRCDPISEHNRLYWYRQTLGQGPEFLTYFQNEAQLEKSRLLSDRFSAERPKGSFSTLEIQRTEQGDSAMYLCASSTGSGYQETQYFGPGTRLLVL.

The V gene is TRBV2, the J gene TRBJ2-7, with unresolved D. CDR1 SNHLY and CDR2 FYNNEI come from the germline V gene. This CDR3 is 14 amino acids long. Trimming pared 7 bases from V and 5 bases from J, leaving 18 bases between. The CDR3 loop is CASIVRTLADEQYF. DNA for the CDR3: TGTGCCAGCATTGTAAGGACCCTCGCCGACGAGCAGTACTTC.

This chain joins TRBV19 and TRBJ1-1; D unclear. Germline lookup yields CDR1 LNHDA and CDR2 SQIVND (reference sequence). The ends were cut back, 8 bases at V and 0 bases at J, with 16 bases in the middle. The CDR3 runs 15 residues. The DNA of the CDR3 is TGTGCCAGTCTCGGACGGGTCAGTATGAACACTGAAGCTTTCTTT. Amino acid sequence: CASLGRVSMNTEAFF. The full variable domain, its missing parts supplied by reference TRBV19 and TRBJ1-1, is DGGITQSPKYLFRKEGQNVTLSCEQNLNHDAMYWYRQDPGQGLRLIYYSQIVNDFQKGDIAEGYSVSREKKESFPLTVTSAQKNPTAFYLCASLGRVSMNTEAFFGQGTRLTVV.

The chain employs TRBV11-2 and TRBJ2-1; a possible D gene is TRBD2 (6 bases). The CDR3 has 16 amino acids. Germline CDR1 SGHAT, CDR2 FQNNGV. The V gene lost 1 base and the J gene lost 0 bases, with 10 bases spanning the gap. CDR3 amino acids: CASSLGWTNSYNEQFF. The CDR3 coding sequence is TGTGCCAGCAGCTTAGGGTGGACTAACTCCTACAATGAGCAGTTCTTC.

The gene calls are TRBV6-5 and TRBJ2-1, with unresolved D. V lost 6 bases and J lost 1, with 1 base in between. There are 11 residues in the CDR3. Germline V gene sequence: CDR1 MNHEY, CDR2 SVGAGI. CDR3: CASRSYNEQFF. DNA for the CDR3: TGTGCCAGCAGGTCCTACAATGAGCAGTTCTTC.

The chain is built from TRBV10-3 and TRBJ1-1, with a weak D call TRBD1 (5 bases). Germline CDR1 reads ENHRY; CDR2 reads SYGVKD. The CDR3 runs to 13 residues. V lost 10 bases and J lost 5, with 17 bases in between. CDR3 DNA: TGTGCCACTGGTTGGGGGGTCGGGACTGAAGCTTTCTTT. Residues: CATGWGVGTEAFF.

The CDR3 DNA reads as TGTGCCAGCGGGCTACAGGACACGTACCAAGAGACCCAGTACTTC. This encodes CASGLQDTYQETQYF. The V and J genes are TRBV28 and TRBJ2-5; tentatively, D is TRBD1 (5 bases). This CDR3 contains 15 residues. The V gene lost 8 bases and the J gene lost 0 bases, with 16 bases spanning the gap. Germline loops: CDR1 MDHEN, CDR2 SYDVKM.

The chain recombines TRBV4-1 with TRBJ1-2; TRBD1 agrees at 7 bases. The CDR3 sequence is 15 residues long. Germline CDR1 reads MGHRA; CDR2 reads YSYEKL. Germline trimming cut 8 bases from V and 0 bases from J; bases unmatched to any gene: 9. The CDR3 reads CASSSGQLANYGYTF. DNA of the CDR3: TGCGCCAGCTCATCGGGACAGCTGGCTAACTATGGCTACACCTTC.

V usage is TRBV4-1 and J usage is TRBJ2-6; D remains ambiguous. V lost 5 bases to trimming and J lost 0 bases, with 8 bases between them. This CDR3 is 15 amino acids long. Germline V gene data show CDR1 as MGHRA and CDR2 as YSYEKL. CDR3 nucleotide sequence: TGCGCCAGCAGCTTCGGCCTCTCTGGGGCCAACGTCCTGACTTTC. It specifies CASSFGLSGANVLTF.

This chain uses TRBV10-1 with TRBJ2-2; D gene ambiguous. CDR1 is WNHNN, CDR2 SYGVQD, per germline (reference sequence). The V gene lost 3 bases and the J gene lost 2 bases, with 10 bases spanning the gap. The CDR3 is 15 residues long. CDR3 sequence: CASSEGPGNTGELFF. CDR3 nucleotides: TGCGCCAGCAGTGAAGGGCCAGGCAACACCGGGGAGCTGTTTTTT.

This sequence joins TRBV10-1 and TRBJ2-1; D not certain. The length of the CDR3 is 14 residues. V lost 8 bases and J lost 9, with 20 bases in between. CDR1 is WNHNN, CDR2 SYGVQD, per germline (reference sequence). This chain's CDR3 is CASSRSAARGEQFF. CDR3 nucleotides: TGCGCCAGCTCCCGTTCGGCCGCAAGAGGTGAGCAGTTCTTC.

J is TRBJ2-7 and V is TRBV19; 9 nucleotides align to TRBD2. CDR1 and CDR2 from the germline V gene are LNHDA and SQIVND (reference sequence). The trim removed 3 bases at V and 0 bases at J, leaving 3 bases unmatched. The CDR3 has 15 amino acids. CDR3 nucleotides: TGTGCCAGTAGTATCGAACTAGCGGGCTCCTACGAGCAGTACTTC. Its translation: CASSIELAGSYEQYF.

By its share, this clone is medium-sized. The V gene is TRBV5-4, the J gene TRBJ2-7; the match to TRBD1 covers 9 bases. Germline CDR1 SGHNT, CDR2 YYREEE (reference sequence). The CDR3 extends over 15 amino acids. V shed 4 bases and J 5 bases; nucleotides not matched to a gene: 10. The CDR3 bases are TGTGCCAGCAGCCCCTCACAGGGGGCGGAACACGAGCAGTACTTC. Its translation is CASSPSQGAEHEQYF.

The J gene is TRBJ1-3, the V gene TRBV10-3; D unclear. V was pared by 7 bases and J by 4 bases, with 5 bases between. Germline-derived CDR1 and CDR2 are ENHRY and SYGVKD. This CDR3 spans 11 amino acids. As DNA, the CDR3 is TGTGCCATCACCCGCGGAAACACCATATATTTT. Its protein is CAITRGNTIYF.

The chain couples TRBV7-2 to TRBJ1-4; 12 bases fit TRBD1. Germline CDR1 is SGHTA and CDR2 is FQGNSA. V trimming: 0 bases; J trimming: 0 bases; junction bases outside the gene matches: 8. This CDR3 has 20 amino acids. Here the CDR3 reads CASSLAGTGGYSATNEKLFF. The CDR3 DNA sequence: TGTGCCAGCAGCTTAGCGGGGACAGGGGGCTATTCCGCAACTAATGAAAAACTGTTTTTT.

This clone turned up a few times. The chain uses TRBV9 and TRBJ2-3; D is unclear. Germline V gene data show CDR1 as SGDLS and CDR2 as YYNGEE. Trimming cost V 0 bases and J 0 bases, with 11 bases left between them. The CDR3 runs to 16 residues. In nucleotides, the CDR3 is TGTGCCAGCAGCGTAGGGTCCGTATCTAGCACAGATACGCAGTATTTT. Amino acid sequence: CASSVGSVSSTDTQYF.

The table lists this clone with a count of one. A read error is possible here, since a much larger clone lies one base away. The V gene is TRBV6-5, the J gene TRBJ2-7, with TRBD1 matching 8 bases. This CDR3 has 12 residues. CDR1 and CDR2 from the germline V gene are MNHEY and SVGAGI. CDR3 region: CVSSRQGREQYF. CDR3 coding DNA: TGTGTCAGCAGCCGACAGGGGCGGGAGCAGTACTTC.